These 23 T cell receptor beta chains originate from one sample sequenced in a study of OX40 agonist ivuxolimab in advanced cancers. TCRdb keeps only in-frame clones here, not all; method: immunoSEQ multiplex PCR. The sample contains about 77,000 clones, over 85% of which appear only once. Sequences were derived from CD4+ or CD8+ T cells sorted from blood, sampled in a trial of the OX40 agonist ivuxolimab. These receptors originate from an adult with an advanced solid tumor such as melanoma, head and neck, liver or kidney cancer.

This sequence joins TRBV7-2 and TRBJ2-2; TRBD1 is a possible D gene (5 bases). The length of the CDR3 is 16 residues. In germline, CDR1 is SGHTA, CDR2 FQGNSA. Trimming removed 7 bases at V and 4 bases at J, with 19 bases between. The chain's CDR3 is CASTRFLQGVTGELFF. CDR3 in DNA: TGTGCCAGCACTAGGTTTCTCCAGGGTGTCACCGGGGAGCTGTTTTTT.

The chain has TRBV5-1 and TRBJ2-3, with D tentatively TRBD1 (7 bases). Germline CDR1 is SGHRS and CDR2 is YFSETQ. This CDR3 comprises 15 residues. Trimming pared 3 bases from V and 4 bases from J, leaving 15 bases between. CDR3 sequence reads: CASSSGGGGADTQYF. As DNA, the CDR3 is TGCGCCAGCAGCTCAGGGGGAGGCGGCGCAGATACGCAGTATTTT.

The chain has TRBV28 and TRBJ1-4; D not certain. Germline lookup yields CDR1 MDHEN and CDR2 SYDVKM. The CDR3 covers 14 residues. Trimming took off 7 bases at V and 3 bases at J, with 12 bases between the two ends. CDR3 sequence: CASIKGGPNEKLFF. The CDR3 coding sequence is TGTGCCAGCATCAAGGGAGGCCCTAATGAAAAACTGTTTTTT.

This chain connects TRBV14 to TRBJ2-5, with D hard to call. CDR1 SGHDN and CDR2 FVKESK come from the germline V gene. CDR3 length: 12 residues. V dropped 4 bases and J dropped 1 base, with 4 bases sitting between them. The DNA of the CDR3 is TGTGCCAGCAGCCTGCTCCAAGAGACCCAGTACTTC. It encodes CASSLLQETQYF.

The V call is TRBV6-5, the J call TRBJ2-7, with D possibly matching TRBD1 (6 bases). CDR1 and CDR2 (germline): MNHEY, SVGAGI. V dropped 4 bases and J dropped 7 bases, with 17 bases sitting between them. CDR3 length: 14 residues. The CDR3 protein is CASSSRDTFREQYF. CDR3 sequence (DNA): TGTGCCAGCAGTTCCCGGGACACCTTTCGGGAGCAGTACTTC.

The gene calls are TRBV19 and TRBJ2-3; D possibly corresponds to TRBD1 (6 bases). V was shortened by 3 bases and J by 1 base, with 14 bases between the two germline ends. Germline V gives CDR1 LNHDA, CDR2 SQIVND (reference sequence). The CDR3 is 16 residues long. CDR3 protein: CASSMGAVTRTDTQYF. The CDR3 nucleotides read TGTGCCAGTAGTATGGGGGCGGTGACCCGCACAGATACGCAGTATTTT.

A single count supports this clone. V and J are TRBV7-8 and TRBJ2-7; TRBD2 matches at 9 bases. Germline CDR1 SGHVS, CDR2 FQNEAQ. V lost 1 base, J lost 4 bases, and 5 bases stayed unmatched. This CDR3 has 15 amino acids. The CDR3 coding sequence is TGTGCCAGCAGCTTAGTGCGGGAGGGCCGGTACGAGCAGTACTTC. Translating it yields CASSLVREGRYEQYF.

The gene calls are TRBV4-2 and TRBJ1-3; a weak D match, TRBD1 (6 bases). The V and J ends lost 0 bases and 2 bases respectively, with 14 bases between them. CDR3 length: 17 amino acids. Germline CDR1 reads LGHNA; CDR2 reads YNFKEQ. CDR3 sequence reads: CASSQDLGRGPGNTIYF. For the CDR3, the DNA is TGTGCCAGCAGCCAAGATCTTGGCAGGGGTCCTGGAAACACCATATATTTT.

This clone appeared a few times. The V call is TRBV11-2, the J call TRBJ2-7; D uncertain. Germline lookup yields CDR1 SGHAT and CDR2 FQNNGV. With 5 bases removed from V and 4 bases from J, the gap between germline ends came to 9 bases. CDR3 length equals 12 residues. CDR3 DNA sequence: TGTGCCAGCAGCCCCCACTCTTACGAGCAGTACTTC. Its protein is CASSPHSYEQYF.

The CDR3 sequence: CASSLAVQAPGYGYTF. The CDR3 region has the DNA TGTGCCAGCAGCTTAGCTGTCCAGGCCCCTGGCTATGGCTACACCTTC. The chain employs TRBV7-8 and TRBJ1-2; D ambiguous. V lost 0 bases, J lost 4 bases, and 15 bases lay in between. The CDR3 has 16 residues. From germline, CDR1 is SGHVS and CDR2 FQNEAQ.

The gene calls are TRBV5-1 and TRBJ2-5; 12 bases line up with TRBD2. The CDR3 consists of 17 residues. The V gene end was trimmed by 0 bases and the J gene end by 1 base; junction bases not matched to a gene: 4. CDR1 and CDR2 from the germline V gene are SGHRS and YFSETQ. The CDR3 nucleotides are TGCGCCAGCAGCTTGGGGGGACTAGCGGGCCGCCAAGAGACCCAGTACTTC. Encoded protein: CASSLGGLAGRQETQYF.

The DNA for the CDR3 is TGTGCCAGCAGCATCCCGTCCTATACTCCCAGCTCCTACAATGAGCAGTTCTTC. The encoded protein is CASSIPSYTPSSYNEQFF. The gene calls are TRBV21-1 and TRBJ2-1. TRBV21-1 is noted as a pseudogene. The CDR3 extends over 18 amino acids.

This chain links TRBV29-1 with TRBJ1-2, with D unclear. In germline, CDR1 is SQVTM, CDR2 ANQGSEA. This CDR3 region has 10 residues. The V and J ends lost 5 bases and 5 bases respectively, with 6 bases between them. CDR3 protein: CSVIGYGYTF. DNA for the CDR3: TGCAGCGTTATAGGGTATGGCTACACCTTC. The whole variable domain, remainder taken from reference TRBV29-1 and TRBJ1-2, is SAVISQKPSRDICQRGTSLTIQCQVDSQVTMMFWYRQQPGQSLTLIATANQGSEATYESGFVIDKFPISRPNLTFSTLTVSNMSPEDSSIYLCSVIGYGYTFGSGTRLTVV.

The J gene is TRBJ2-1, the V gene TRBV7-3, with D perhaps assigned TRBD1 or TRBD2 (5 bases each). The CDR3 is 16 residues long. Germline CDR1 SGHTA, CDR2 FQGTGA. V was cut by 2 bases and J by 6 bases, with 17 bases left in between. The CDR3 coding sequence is TGTGCCAGCAGCTTATGGGGACGCAGGGTTGCCAATGAGCAGTTCTTC. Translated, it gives CASSLWGRRVANEQFF.

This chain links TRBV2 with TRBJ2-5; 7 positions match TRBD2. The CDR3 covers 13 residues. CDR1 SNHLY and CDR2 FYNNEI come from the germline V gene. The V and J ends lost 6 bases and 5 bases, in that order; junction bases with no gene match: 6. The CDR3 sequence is CASRASGVETQYF. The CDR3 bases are TGTGCCAGCAGAGCTAGCGGAGTGGAGACCCAGTACTTC. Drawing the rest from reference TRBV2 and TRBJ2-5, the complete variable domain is EPEVTQTPSHQVTQMGQEVILRCVPISNHLYFYWYRQILGQKVEFLVSFYNNEISEKSEIFDDQFSVERPDGSNFTLKIRSTKLEDSAMYFCASRASGVETQYFGPGTRLLVL.

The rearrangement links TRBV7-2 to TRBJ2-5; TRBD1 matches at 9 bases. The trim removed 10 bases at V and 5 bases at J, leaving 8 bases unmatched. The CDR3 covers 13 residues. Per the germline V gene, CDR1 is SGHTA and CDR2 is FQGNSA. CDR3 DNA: TGTGCCAATCAGGGACAGGGAGGGGAGACCCAGTACTTC. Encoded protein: CANQGQGGETQYF.

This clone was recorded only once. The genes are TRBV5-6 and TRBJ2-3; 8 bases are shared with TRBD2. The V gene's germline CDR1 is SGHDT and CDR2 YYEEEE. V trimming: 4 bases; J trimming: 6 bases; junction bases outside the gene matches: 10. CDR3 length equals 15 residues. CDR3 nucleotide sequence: TGTGCCAGCAGCGCGGGAGGCGGGACTCGGGATACGCAGTATTTT. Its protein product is CASSAGGGTRDTQYF.

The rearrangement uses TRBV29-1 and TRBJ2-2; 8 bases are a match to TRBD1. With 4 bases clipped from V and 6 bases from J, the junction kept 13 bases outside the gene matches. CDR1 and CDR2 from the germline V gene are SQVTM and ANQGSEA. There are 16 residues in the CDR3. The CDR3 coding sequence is TGCAGCGTTGCTCTCAGGGGGCAATTCTCTCCCGGGGAGCTGTTTTTT. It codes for CSVALRGQFSPGELFF.

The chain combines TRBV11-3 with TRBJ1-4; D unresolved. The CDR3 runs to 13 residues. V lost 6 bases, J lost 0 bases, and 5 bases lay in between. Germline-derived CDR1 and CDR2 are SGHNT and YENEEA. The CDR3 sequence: CASSPATNEKLFF. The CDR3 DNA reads TGTGCCAGCAGTCCAGCAACTAATGAAAAACTGTTTTTT.

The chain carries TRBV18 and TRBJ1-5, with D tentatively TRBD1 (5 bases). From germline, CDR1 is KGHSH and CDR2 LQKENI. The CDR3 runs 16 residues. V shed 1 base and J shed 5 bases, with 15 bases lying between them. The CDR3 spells CASSPRVGGLDQPQHF. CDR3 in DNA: TGTGCCAGCTCACCACGGGTGGGGGGGTTGGATCAGCCCCAGCATTTT.

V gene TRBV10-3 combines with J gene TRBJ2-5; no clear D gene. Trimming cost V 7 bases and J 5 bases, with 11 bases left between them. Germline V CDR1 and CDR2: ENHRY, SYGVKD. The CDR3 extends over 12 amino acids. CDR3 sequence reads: CAIKGVTETQYF. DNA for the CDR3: TGTGCCATCAAGGGTGTGACGGAGACCCAGTACTTC.

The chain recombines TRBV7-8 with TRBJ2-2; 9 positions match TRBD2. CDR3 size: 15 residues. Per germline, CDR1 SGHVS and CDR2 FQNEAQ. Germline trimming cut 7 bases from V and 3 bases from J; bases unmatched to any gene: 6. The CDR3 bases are TGTGCCAGCAACGAAGCGGGAGGTTACACCGGGGAGCTGTTTTTT. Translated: CASNEAGGYTGELFF.

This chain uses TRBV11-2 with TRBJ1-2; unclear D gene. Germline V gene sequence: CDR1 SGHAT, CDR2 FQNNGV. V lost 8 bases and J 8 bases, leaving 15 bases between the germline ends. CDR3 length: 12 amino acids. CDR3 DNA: TGTGCCAGCGCGTTCGACCGGGAAGGCTACACCTTC. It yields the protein CASAFDREGYTF.